The 20 T cell receptor beta chains in this list originate from one sample, sequenced in a study of blood T cells in healthy people across ages. Combining a sample-barcoded 5' primer with a J-beta primer mix, a second PCR ran for roughly 6 to 12 cycles. In TCRdb, the 5' RACE reads were re-called with MiXCR into one record per CDR3 protein. The data contain some 1 million distinct CDR3 sequences, around 45% of them singletons. The sample comprised blood. These receptor sequences come from a woman in her fifties or sixties in good health.

V and J are TRBV27 and TRBJ2-7, with 10 bases fitting TRBD1. V was pared by 5 bases and J by 3 bases, with 7 bases of the junction left unmatched. The CDR3 length is 15 residues. Looked up from germline, CDR1 is MNHEY and CDR2 is SMNVEV (reference sequence). The CDR3 is CASSAPGQGIYEQYF. The CDR3 region has the DNA TGTGCCAGCAGTGCGCCGGGACAGGGGATCTACGAGCAGTACTTC.

This clonotype showed up just a few times. V and J are TRBV7-2 and TRBJ2-1; D not resolved. CDR3 size: 14 residues. Trimming removed 6 bases from V and 1 base from J, with 10 bases in between. Germline CDR1 is SGHTA and CDR2 is FQGNSA. The CDR3 reads CASSSPGSYNEQFF. The CDR3 nucleotides are TGTGCCAGCAGTTCCCCCGGGTCCTACAATGAGCAGTTCTTC.

This clonotype was detected once. The rearrangement joins TRBV7-9 to TRBJ2-7, with a tentative D call TRBD1 (5 bases). Germline V lookup: CDR1 SEHNR, CDR2 FQNEAQ (reference sequence). The V end was cut by 5 bases, the J end by 4 bases, with 18 bases between. The CDR3 spans 15 residues. The CDR3 nucleotides read TGTGCCAGCAGCCGTCCTACAGGAGTCCAATACGAGCAGTACTTC. Protein: CASSRPTGVQYEQYF.

This clonotype was counted a few times. The chain carries TRBV29-1 and TRBJ1-4; D not certain. V lost 4 bases to trimming and J lost 0 bases, with 9 bases between them. This CDR3 comprises 14 residues. CDR1 is SQVTM and CDR2 is ANQGSEA in the germline V gene. This CDR3 is CSVGADATNEKLFF. CDR3 nucleotides: TGCAGCGTTGGGGCCGATGCAACTAATGAAAAACTGTTTTTT.

This clonotype was recorded many times. The genes are TRBV29-1 and TRBJ2-1, with 10 bases matching TRBD2. Looked up from germline, CDR1 is SQVTM and CDR2 is ANQGSEA. After removal of 0 bases from V and 0 bases from J, the junction contained 2 bases not matched to a gene. This CDR3 is 16 amino acids long. The DNA for the CDR3 is TGCAGCGTTGAAGACGGACTAGCGGCCTCCTACAATGAGCAGTTCTTC. Protein: CSVEDGLAASYNEQFF.

This clonotype has ten or more counts. The CDR3 region has the DNA TGCAGCGTCCCGGGACAGGGGGCCGAACTATACTACAATGAGCAGTTCTTC. Amino acids: CSVPGQGAELYYNEQFF. V is TRBV29-1 and J is TRBJ2-1, with 12 nucleotides matching TRBD1. CDR1 is SQVTM, CDR2 ANQGSEA, per germline. The CDR3 is 17 residues long. Losses at the gene ends were 6 bases for V and 3 bases for J; bases not matched to a gene: 12.

The chain links TRBV5-1 to TRBJ1-1; no definite D call. The CDR3 loop spans 14 amino acids. Trimming took 0 bases from V and 3 from J, leaving 9 bases between them. CDR1 is SGHRS, CDR2 YFSETQ, per germline. This chain's CDR3 is CASSLARGDTEAFF. In nucleotides, the CDR3 is TGCGCCAGCAGCTTGGCCAGAGGTGACACTGAAGCTTTCTTT.

On this clonotype itself: One end of the junction does not line up with germline, which may come from a read error. The CDR3 is CTSREYNEQFF. In DNA, the CDR3 is TGTACCAGCAGGGAATACAATGAGCAGTTCTTC. The rearrangement links TRBV2 to TRBJ2-7, with D possibly TRBD1 on 5 matching bases. The assigned J gene may be wrong: the sequence end matches TRBJ2-1 better. Germline lookup yields CDR1 SNHLY and CDR2 FYNNEI. CDR3 length equals 11 residues.

The rearrangement links TRBV28 to TRBJ2-7, with 10 bases fitting TRBD1. This CDR3 is built from 14 residues. Germline assignment: CDR1 MDHEN and CDR2 SYDVKM. Losses at the gene ends were 5 bases for V and 6 bases for J; bases not matched to a gene: 7. The CDR3 is CASSQTTGGSEQYF. CDR3 in DNA: TGTGCCAGCAGTCAAACGACAGGGGGCTCCGAGCAGTACTTC.

This sequence joins TRBV5-6 and TRBJ1-2; 8 bases line up with TRBD1. The CDR3 covers 15 residues. Germline V lookup: CDR1 SGHDT, CDR2 YYEEEE. Losses at the gene ends were 4 bases for V and 4 bases for J; bases not matched to a gene: 9. The CDR3 DNA reads TGTGCCAGCAGCAGTTGGGGACAGGTTTCCTATGGCTACACCTTC. It encodes CASSSWGQVSYGYTF.

This clonotype was detected only a few times. This chain joins TRBV15 and TRBJ2-3; the D gene is possibly TRBD2 (6 bases). Germline V gene sequence: CDR1 LNHNV, CDR2 YYDKDF (reference sequence). The CDR3 spans 14 residues. V lost 1 base, J lost 4 bases, and 9 bases lay in between. The CDR3 bases are TGTGCCACCAGCAGAGGCCGGAGGGCAGATACGCAGTATTTT. As protein: CATSRGRRADTQYF.

V gene TRBV12-3 or TRBV12-4 combines with J gene TRBJ2-7; 8 bases align to TRBD1. V trimming: 1 base; J trimming: 5 bases; junction bases outside the gene matches: 10. This CDR3 contains 16 residues. The CDR3 DNA reads TGTGCCAGCAGTTTAGTCTTATCAGGCAGGGGGCACGAGCAGTACTTC. This codes for CASSLVLSGRGHEQYF.

A few counts support this clonotype. This chain connects TRBV5-1 to TRBJ2-1, with TRBD1 matching 7 bases. This CDR3 region has 13 residues. Germline assignment: CDR1 SGHRS and CDR2 YFSETQ. The V and J ends lost 4 bases and 7 bases, in that order; junction bases with no gene match: 5. CDR3 DNA: TGCGCCAGCAGCCGGACAGGTAATAATGAGCAGTTCTTC. It yields the protein CASSRTGNNEQFF.

The chain is built from TRBV27 and TRBJ2-1; 7 nucleotides align to TRBD2. Unmatched junction bases numbered 13, after V lost 2 bases and J lost 9 bases. CDR1 and CDR2 (germline): MNHEY, SMNVEV (reference sequence). The CDR3 consists of 16 residues. The CDR3 loop is CASSLGTITLIGEQFF. In DNA form, the CDR3 reads TGTGCCAGCAGTTTAGGGACTATCACCTTGATTGGTGAGCAGTTCTTC.

This chain's CDR3 is CASSTLLQGATNEKLFF. DNA for the CDR3: TGTGCCAGCAGTACTCTATTACAGGGGGCAACTAATGAAAAACTGTTTTTT. The chain combines TRBV6-5 with TRBJ1-4; 8 nucleotides agree with TRBD1. This CDR3 is built from 17 residues. CDR1 is MNHEY and CDR2 is SVGAGI in the germline V gene. V trimming: 5 bases; J trimming: 0 bases; junction bases outside the gene matches: 8.

The chain joins TRBV7-9 to TRBJ2-5; 7 nucleotides match TRBD1. From germline, CDR1 is SEHNR and CDR2 FQNEAQ (reference sequence). The CDR3 is made up of 15 amino acids. The ends lost 5 bases at V and 5 bases at J; junction bases unmatched: 11. The CDR3 sequence is CASSRSEGAVETQYF. In nucleotides, the CDR3 is TGTGCCAGCAGCCGTTCCGAGGGGGCGGTGGAGACCCAGTACTTC. Full variable domain (missing parts from reference TRBV7-9 and TRBJ2-5): DTGVSQNPRHKITKRGQNVTFRCDPISEHNRLYWYRQTLGQGPEFLTYFQNEAQLEKSRLLSDRFSAERPKGSFSTLEIQRTEQGDSAMYLCASSRSEGAVETQYFGPGTRLLVL.

The chain links TRBV29-1 to TRBJ2-5; the D gene is possibly TRBD2 (5 bases). There are 13 residues in the CDR3. The germline gives CDR1 SQVTM, CDR2 ANQGSEA. V lost 4 bases to trimming and J lost 5 bases, with 14 bases between them. CDR3 residues: CSVVAVPGETQYF. The CDR3 DNA reads TGCAGCGTTGTGGCGGTGCCGGGGGAGACCCAGTACTTC.

Remarks on this clonotype: One end of the junction does not line up with germline, which may come from a read error. The chain recombines TRBV6-6 with TRBJ2-4, with D tentatively TRBD1 (5 bases). The end of the DNA fits TRBJ2-7 better, so the J call may be wrong. Germline CDR1 and CDR2: MNHNY and SVGAGI (reference sequence). The CDR3 is 13 amino acids. CDR3 sequence: CTSSYTGPYEQYF. For the CDR3, the DNA is TGTACCAGCAGTTACACAGGTCCCTACGAGCAGTACTTC.

Only a few counts were recorded for this clonotype. The chain couples TRBV20-1 to TRBJ2-3, with 9 bases identical to TRBD2. With 3 bases clipped from V and 1 base from J, the junction kept 2 bases outside the gene matches. CDR3 length: 14 residues. CDR1 is DFQATT, CDR2 SNEGSKA, per germline (reference sequence). The CDR3 protein is CSARTSGGTDTQYF. CDR3 in DNA: TGCAGTGCTAGGACTAGCGGAGGCACAGATACGCAGTATTTT.

On this clonotype: A read error may produce the germline difference seen at one junction end. The rearrangement links TRBV27 to TRBJ1-2; 9 bases agree with TRBD1. The CDR3 has 15 amino acids. Looked up from germline, CDR1 is MNHEY and CDR2 is SMNVEV (reference sequence). This CDR3 reads CASSSKGTGNYSYTF. The CDR3 DNA is TGTGCCAGCAGTTCAAAGGGGACAGGGAACTATAGCTACACCTTC.